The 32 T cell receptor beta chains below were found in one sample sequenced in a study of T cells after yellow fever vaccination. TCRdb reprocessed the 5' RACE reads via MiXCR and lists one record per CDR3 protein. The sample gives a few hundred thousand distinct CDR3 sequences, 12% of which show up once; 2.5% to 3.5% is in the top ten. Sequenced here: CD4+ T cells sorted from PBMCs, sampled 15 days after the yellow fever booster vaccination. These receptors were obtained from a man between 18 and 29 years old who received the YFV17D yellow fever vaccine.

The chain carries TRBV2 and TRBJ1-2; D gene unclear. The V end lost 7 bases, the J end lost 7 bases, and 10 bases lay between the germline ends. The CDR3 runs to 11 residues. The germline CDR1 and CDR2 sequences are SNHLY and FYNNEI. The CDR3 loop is CASTLRSGYTF. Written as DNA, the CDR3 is TGTGCCAGCACCCTACGGAGTGGCTACACCTTC.

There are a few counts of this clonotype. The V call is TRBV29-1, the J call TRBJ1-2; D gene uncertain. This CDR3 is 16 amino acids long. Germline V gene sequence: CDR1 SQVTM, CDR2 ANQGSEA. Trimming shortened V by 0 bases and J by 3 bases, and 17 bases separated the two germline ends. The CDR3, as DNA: TGCAGCGTTGAAGAACGGGGAGCCAGCGACCACTATGGCTACACCTTC. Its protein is CSVEERGASDHYGYTF.

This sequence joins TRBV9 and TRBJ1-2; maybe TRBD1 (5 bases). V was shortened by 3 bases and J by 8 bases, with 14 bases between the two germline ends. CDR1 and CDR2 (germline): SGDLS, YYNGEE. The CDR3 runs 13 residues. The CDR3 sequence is CASSAPGFAGYTF. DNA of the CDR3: TGTGCCAGCAGCGCCCCAGGGTTTGCGGGCTACACCTTC.

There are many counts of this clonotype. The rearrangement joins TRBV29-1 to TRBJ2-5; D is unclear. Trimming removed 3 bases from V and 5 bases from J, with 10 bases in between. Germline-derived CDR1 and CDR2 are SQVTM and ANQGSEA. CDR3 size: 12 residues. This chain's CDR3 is CSVDPLQETQYF. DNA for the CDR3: TGCAGCGTTGACCCACTCCAGGAGACCCAGTACTTC.

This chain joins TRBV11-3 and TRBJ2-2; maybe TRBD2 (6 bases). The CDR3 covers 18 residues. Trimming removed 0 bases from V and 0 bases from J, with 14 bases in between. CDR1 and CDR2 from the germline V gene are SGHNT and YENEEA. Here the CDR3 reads CASSLDQGGTANTGELFF. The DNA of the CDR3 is TGTGCCAGCAGCTTAGATCAGGGCGGGACGGCGAACACCGGGGAGCTGTTTTTT.

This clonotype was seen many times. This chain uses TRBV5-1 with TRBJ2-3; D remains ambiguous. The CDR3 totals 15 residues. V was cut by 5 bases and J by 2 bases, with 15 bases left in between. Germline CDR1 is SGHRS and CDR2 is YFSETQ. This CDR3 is CASRWNWDLTDTQYF. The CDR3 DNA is TGCGCCAGCAGATGGAATTGGGATCTCACAGATACGCAGTATTTT.

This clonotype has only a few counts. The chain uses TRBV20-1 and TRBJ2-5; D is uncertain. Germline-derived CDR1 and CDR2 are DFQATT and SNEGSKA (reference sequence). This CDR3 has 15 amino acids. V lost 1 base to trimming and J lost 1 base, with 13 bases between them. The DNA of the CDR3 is TGCAGTGCTAGAGTATCGGCGGACGCCCAAGAGACCCAGTACTTC. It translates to CSARVSADAQETQYF.

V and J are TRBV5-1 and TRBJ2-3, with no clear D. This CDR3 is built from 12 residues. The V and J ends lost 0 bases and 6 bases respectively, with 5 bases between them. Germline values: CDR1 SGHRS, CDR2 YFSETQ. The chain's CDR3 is CASSLEWDTQYF. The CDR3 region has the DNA TGCGCCAGCAGCTTGGAGTGGGATACGCAGTATTTT.

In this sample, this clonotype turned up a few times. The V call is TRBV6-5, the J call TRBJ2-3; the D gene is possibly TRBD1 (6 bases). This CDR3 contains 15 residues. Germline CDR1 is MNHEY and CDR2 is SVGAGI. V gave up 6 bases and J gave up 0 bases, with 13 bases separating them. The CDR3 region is CASRPQGGSTDTQYF. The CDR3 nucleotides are TGTGCCAGCAGACCACAGGGTGGTAGCACAGATACGCAGTATTTT.

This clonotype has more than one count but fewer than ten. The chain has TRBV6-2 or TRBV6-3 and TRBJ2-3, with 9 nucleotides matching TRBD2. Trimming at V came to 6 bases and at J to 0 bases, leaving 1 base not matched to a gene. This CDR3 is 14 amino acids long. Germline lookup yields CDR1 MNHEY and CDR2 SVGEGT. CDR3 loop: CASRAGGSTDTQYF. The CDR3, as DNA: TGTGCCAGCAGAGCGGGGGGAAGCACAGATACGCAGTATTTT.

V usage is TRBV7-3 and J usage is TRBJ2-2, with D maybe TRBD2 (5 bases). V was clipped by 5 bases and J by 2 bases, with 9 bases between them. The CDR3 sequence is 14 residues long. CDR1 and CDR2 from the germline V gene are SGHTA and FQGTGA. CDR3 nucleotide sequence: TGTGCCAGCAGCCCGACTATAAACACCGGGGAGCTGTTTTTT. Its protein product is CASSPTINTGELFF.

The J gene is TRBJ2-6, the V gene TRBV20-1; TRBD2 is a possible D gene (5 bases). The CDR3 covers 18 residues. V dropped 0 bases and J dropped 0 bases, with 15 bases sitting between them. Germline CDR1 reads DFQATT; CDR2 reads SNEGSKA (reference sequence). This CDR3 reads CSARDLGLPFSGANVLTF. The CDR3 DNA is TGCAGTGCTAGAGATCTTGGACTCCCTTTCTCTGGGGCCAACGTCCTGACTTTC.

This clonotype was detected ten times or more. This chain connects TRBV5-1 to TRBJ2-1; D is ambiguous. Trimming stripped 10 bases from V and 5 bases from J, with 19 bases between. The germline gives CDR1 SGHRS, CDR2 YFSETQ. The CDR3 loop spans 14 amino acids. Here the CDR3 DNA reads TGCGCCTGTCGGGTAGGGCTCGGTGACAATGAGCAGTTCTTC. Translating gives CACRVGLGDNEQFF.

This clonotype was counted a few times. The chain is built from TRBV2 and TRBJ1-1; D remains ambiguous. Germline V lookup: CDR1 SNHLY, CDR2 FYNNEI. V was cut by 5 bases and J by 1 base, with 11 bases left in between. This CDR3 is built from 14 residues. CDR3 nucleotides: TGTGCCAGCAGTTACGGACCGGGGAACACTGAAGCTTTCTTT. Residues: CASSYGPGNTEAFF.

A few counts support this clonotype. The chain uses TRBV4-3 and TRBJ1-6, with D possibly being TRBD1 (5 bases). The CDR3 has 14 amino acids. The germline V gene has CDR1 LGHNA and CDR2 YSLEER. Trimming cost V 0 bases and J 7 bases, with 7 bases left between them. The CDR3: CASSQEWGNSPLHF. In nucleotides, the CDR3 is TGCGCCAGCAGCCAAGAGTGGGGGAATTCACCCCTCCACTTT.

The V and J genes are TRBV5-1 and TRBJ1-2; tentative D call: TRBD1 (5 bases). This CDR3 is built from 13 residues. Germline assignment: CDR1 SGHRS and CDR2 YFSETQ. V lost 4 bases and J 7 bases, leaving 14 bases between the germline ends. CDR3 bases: TGCGCCAGCAGCCGGGGGTTTGGTGGTGGCTACACCTTC. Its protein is CASSRGFGGGYTF.

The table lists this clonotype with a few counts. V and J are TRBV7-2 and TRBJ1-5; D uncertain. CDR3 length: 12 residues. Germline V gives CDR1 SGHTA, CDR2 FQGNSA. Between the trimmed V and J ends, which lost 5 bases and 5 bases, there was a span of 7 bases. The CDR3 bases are TGTGCCAGCAGCCGAGACGATCAGCCCCAGCATTTT. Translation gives CASSRDDQPQHF.

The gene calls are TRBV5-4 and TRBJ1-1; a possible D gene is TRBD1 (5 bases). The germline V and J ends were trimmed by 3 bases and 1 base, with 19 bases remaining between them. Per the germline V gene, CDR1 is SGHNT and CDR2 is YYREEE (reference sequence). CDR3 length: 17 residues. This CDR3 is CASSSEIWTGPNTEAFF. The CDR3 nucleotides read TGTGCCAGCAGCTCCGAGATCTGGACGGGACCGAACACTGAAGCTTTCTTT.

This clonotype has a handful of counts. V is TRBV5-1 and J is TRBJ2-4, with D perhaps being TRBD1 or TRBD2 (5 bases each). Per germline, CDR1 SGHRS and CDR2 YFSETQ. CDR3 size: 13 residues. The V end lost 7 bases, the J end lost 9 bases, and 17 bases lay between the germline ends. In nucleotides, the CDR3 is TGCGCCAGCTTTGAGTCCGGTGGGGGCATTCAGTACTTC. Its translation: CASFESGGGIQYF.

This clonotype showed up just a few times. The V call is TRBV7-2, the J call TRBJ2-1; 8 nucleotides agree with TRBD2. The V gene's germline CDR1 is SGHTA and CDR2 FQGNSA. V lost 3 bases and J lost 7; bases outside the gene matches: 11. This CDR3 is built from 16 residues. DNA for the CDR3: TGTGCCAGCAGCTTCAGCGGGGGAAGAGTGTGGAATGAGCAGTTCTTC. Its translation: CASSFSGGRVWNEQFF.

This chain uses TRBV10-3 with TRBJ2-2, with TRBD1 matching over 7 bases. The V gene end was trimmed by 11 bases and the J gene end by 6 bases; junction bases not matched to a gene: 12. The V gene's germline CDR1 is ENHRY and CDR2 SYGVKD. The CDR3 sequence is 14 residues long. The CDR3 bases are TGTGCCTCGGCTGTCAGGGGGTCCCCCGGGGAGCTGTTTTTT. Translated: CASAVRGSPGELFF.

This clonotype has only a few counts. CDR3 coding DNA: TGTGCCAGCTCACCGGAGACAGGAAATTCACCCCTCCACTTT. Amino acids: CASSPETGNSPLHF. V usage is TRBV18 and J usage is TRBJ1-6; a possible D gene is TRBD1 (6 bases). The CDR3 runs 14 residues. The germline gives CDR1 KGHSH, CDR2 LQKENI. The V and J ends lost 3 bases and 7 bases respectively, with 10 bases between them. The complete variable domain, with remaining parts taken from reference TRBV18 and TRBJ1-6, reads NAGVMQNPRHLVRRRGQEARLRCSPMKGHSHVYWYRQLPEEGLKFMVYLQKENIIDESGMPKERFSAEFPKEGPSILRIQQVVRGDSAAYFCASSPETGNSPLHFGNGTRLTVT.

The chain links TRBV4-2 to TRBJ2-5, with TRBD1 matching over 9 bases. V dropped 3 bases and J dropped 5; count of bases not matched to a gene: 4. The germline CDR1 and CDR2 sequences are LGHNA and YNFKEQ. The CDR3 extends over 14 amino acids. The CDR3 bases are TGTGCCAGCAGCCACGGGACAGGGCCGGAGACCCAGTACTTC. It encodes CASSHGTGPETQYF.

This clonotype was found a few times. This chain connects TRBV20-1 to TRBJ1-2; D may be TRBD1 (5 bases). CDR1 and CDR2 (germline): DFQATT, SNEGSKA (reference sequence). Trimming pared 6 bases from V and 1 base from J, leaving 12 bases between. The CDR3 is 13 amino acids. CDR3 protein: CSAPGLINYGYTF. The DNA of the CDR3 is TGCAGTGCCCCGGGACTCATTAACTATGGCTACACCTTC.

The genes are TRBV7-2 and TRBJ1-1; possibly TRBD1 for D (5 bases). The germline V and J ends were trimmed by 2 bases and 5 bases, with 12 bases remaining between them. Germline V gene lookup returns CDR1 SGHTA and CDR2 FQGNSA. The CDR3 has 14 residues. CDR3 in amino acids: CASSLSAGRTEAFF. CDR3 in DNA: TGTGCCAGCAGCTTATCGGCAGGGCGGACTGAAGCTTTCTTT. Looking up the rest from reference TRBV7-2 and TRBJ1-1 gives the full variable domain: GAGVSQSPSNKVTEKGKDVELRCDPISGHTALYWYRQSLGQGLEFLIYFQGNSAPDKSGLPSDRFSAERTGGSVSTLTIQRTQQEDSAVYLCASSLSAGRTEAFFGQGTRLTVV.

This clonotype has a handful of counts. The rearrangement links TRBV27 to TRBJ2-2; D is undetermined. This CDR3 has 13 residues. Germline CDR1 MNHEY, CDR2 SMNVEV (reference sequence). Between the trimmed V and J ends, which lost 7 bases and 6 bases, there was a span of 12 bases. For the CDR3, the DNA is TGTGCCAGCACTTATGGGGTCGCCGGGGAGCTGTTTTTT. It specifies CASTYGVAGELFF.

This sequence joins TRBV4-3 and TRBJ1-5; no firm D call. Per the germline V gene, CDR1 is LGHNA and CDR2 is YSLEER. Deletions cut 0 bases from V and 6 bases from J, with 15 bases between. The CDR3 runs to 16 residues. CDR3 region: CASSQEATPGGQPQHF. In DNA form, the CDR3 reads TGCGCCAGCAGCCAAGAGGCGACCCCCGGAGGTCAGCCCCAGCATTTT.

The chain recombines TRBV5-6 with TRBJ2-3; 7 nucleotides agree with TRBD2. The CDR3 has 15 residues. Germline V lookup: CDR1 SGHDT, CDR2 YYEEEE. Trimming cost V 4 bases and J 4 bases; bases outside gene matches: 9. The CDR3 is CASSLTSSGADTQYF. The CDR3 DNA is TGTGCCAGCAGCCTGACTAGCAGTGGAGCAGATACGCAGTATTTT.

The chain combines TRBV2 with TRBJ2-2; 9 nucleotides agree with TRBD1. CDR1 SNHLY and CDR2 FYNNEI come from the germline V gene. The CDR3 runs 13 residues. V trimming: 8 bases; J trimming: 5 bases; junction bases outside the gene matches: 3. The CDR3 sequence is CASGGQGTGELFF. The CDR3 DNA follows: TGTGCCAGCGGAGGACAGGGGACCGGGGAGCTGTTTTTT.

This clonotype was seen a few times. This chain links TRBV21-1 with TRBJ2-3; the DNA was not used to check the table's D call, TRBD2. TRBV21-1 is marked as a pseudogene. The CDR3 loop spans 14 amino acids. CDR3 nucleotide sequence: TGTGCCAGCAGCAAGGGGAGGGCGAGAGATACGCAGTATTTT. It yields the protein CASSKGRARDTQYF.

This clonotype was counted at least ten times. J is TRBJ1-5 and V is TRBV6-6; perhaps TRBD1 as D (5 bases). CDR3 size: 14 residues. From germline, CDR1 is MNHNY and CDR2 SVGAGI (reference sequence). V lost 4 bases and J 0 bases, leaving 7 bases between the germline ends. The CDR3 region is CASSLQDSNQPQHF. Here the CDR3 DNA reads TGTGCCAGCAGTTTACAGGATAGCAATCAGCCCCAGCATTTT.

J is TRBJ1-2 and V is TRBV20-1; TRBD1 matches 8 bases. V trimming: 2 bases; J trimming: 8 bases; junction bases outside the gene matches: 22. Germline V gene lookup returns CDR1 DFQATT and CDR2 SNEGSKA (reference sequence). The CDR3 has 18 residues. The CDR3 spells CSARFFVGARTGLWGYTF. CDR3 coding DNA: TGCAGTGCTAGATTCTTCGTCGGGGCACGGACAGGGTTATGGGGCTACACCTTC.